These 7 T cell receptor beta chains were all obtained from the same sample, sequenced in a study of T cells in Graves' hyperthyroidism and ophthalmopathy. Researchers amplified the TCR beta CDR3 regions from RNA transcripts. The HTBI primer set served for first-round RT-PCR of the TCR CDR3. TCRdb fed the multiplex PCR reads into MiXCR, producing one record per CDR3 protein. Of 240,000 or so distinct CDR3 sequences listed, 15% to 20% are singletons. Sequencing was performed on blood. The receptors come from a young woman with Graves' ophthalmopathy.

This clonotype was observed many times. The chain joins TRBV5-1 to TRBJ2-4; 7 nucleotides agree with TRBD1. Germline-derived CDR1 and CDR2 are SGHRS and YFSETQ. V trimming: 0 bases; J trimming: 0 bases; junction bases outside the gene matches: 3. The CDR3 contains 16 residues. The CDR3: CASSLEGTEAKNIQYF. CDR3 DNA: TGCGCCAGCAGCTTGGAGGGGACAGAAGCCAAAAACATTCAGTACTTC.

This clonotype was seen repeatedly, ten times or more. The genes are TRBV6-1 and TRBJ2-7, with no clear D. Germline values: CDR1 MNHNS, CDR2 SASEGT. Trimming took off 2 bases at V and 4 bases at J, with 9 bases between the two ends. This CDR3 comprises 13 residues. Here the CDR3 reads CASSEHLTYEQYF. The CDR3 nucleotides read TGTGCCAGCAGTGAACACCTCACATACGAGCAGTACTTC.

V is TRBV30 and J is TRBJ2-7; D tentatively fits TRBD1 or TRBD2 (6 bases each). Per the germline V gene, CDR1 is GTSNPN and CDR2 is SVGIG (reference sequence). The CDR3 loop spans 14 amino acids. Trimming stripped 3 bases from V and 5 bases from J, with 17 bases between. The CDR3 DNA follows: TGTGCCTGGAGCTCGGACGGGGGCTACAACGAGCAGTACTTC. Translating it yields CAWSSDGGYNEQYF.

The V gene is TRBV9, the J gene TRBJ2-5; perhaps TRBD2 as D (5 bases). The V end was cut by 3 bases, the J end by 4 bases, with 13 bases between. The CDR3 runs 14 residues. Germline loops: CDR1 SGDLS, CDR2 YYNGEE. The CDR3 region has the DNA TGTGCCAGCAGCGGGACTGGTCCGGCAGAGACCCAGTACTTC. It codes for CASSGTGPAETQYF.

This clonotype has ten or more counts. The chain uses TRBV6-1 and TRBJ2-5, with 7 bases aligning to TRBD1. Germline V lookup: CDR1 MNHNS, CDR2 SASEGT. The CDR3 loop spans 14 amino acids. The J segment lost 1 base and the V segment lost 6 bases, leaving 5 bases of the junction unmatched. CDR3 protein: CASRVDRVQETQYF. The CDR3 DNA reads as TGTGCCAGCAGGGTAGACAGGGTCCAAGAGACCCAGTACTTC.

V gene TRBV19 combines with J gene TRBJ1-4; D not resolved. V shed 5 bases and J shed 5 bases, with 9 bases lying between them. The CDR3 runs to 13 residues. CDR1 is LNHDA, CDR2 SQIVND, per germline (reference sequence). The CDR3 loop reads CASSRTSNEKLFF. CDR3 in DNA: TGTGCCAGTAGTCGGACTTCAAATGAAAAACTGTTTTTT.

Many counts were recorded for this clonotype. CDR3 nucleotide sequence: TGTGCCAGTAAGGCTGGGAGCGGGATGGGTGAGCAGTTCTTC. Translated: CASKAGSGMGEQFF. The V call is TRBV19, the J call TRBJ2-1, with 7 bases fitting TRBD2. The germline gives CDR1 LNHDA, CDR2 SQIVND (reference sequence). This CDR3 is 14 amino acids long. J was trimmed by 9 bases and V by 7 bases; bases with no gene match: 12.